The 25 T cell receptor beta chains below come from one sample, sequenced in a study of blood T cell repertoires in COVID-19. Using immunoSEQ multiplex PCR, the repertoire was profiled, and TCRdb retains in-frame clones only, with some absent. The top ten hold approximately 30% of the sample, which has about 100,000 clones, around four fifths seen once. Sequenced sample: peripheral blood. Receptors were obtained from a man between 65 and 85 years old with active or convalescent COVID-19.

The chain is built from TRBV14 and TRBJ2-2, with D perhaps TRBD2 (6 bases). The CDR3 contains 16 residues. Trimming left V 1 base short and J 3 bases short, with 12 bases between. The germline V gene encodes CDR1 SGHDN and CDR2 FVKESK. The CDR3 sequence is CASSQGGRRYTGELFF. CDR3 coding DNA: TGTGCCAGCAGCCAAGGAGGGAGGCGGTACACCGGGGAGCTGTTTTTT.

This chain's CDR3 is CASSAGTSPVELFF. The CDR3 DNA is TGTGCCAGCAGCGCAGGGACTAGTCCGGTGGAGCTGTTTTTT. This chain joins TRBV2 and TRBJ2-2; 8 bases align to TRBD2. The CDR3 runs 14 residues. Germline CDR1 is SNHLY and CDR2 is FYNNEI. V dropped 6 bases and J dropped 10; count of bases not matched to a gene: 10.

The chain uses TRBV4-3 and TRBJ1-2, with D tentatively TRBD1 (6 bases). CDR3 length equals 15 residues. The V gene's germline CDR1 is LGHNA and CDR2 YSLEER. Trimming left V 1 base short and J 7 bases short, with 16 bases between. The CDR3 DNA sequence: TGCGCCAGCAGCCAAGCCGCGGGGGCCGGGGCTGGCTACACCTTC. Encoded protein: CASSQAAGAGAGYTF.

This rearrangement joins TRBV29-1 to TRBJ2-7; 9 bases are a match to TRBD1. CDR1 is SQVTM and CDR2 is ANQGSEA in the germline V gene. V shed 7 bases, J shed 3 bases, and the junction held 7 bases outside the gene matches. The CDR3 covers 13 residues. This CDR3 reads CSAAGQGGYEQYF. The CDR3, as DNA: TGCAGCGCGGCGGGACAGGGCGGCTACGAGCAGTACTTC.

This clone was seen at least ten times. The CDR3 loop reads CASSDWDRSSGNTIYF. Here the CDR3 DNA reads TGTGCCAGCAGCGACTGGGACAGGAGCTCTGGAAACACCATATATTTT. V and J are TRBV7-8 and TRBJ1-3; TRBD1 agrees at 8 bases. J was trimmed by 0 bases and V by 5 bases; bases with no gene match: 6. The CDR3 covers 16 residues. Germline CDR1 and CDR2: SGHVS and FQNEAQ.

The chain carries TRBV30 and TRBJ2-5; maybe TRBD2 (5 bases). CDR1 and CDR2 from the germline V gene are GTSNPN and SVGIG (reference sequence). Trimming took 4 bases from V and 1 from J, leaving 10 bases between them. This CDR3 is 13 amino acids long. DNA for the CDR3: TGTGCCTGGAATCGAGGAGGCCAAGAGACCCAGTACTTC. It codes for CAWNRGGQETQYF.

The chain has TRBV18 and TRBJ1-6; TRBD1 matches at 7 bases. The V segment lost 2 bases and the J segment 7 bases; nucleotides outside the gene matches: 8. The CDR3 runs 16 residues. Per germline, CDR1 KGHSH and CDR2 LQKENI. Here the CDR3 DNA reads TGTGCCAGCTCACCAGCGACAGGGCTGCCGAATTCACCCCTCCACTTT. Protein product: CASSPATGLPNSPLHF.

This clone was detected once. The gene calls are TRBV15 and TRBJ1-2; 8 nucleotides line up with TRBD1. The CDR3 extends over 16 amino acids. Per the germline V gene, CDR1 is LNHNV and CDR2 is YYDKDF (reference sequence). After removal of 0 bases from V and 5 bases from J, the junction contained 8 bases not matched to a gene. CDR3 sequence reads: CATSRENNRGEYGYTF. The CDR3 nucleotides read TGTGCCACCAGCAGAGAGAACAACAGGGGGGAATATGGCTACACCTTC.

The J gene is TRBJ1-3, the V gene TRBV6-5, with a weak D call TRBD1 (5 bases). This CDR3 has 16 amino acids. The germline V and J ends were trimmed by 4 bases and 4 bases, with 17 bases remaining between them. Germline assignment: CDR1 MNHEY and CDR2 SVGAGI. The CDR3 here is CASSSAHPGGGNTIYF. As DNA, the CDR3 is TGTGCCAGCAGTTCAGCACACCCCGGGGGAGGAAACACCATATATTTT.

This clone has just a few counts. The chain joins TRBV4-3 to TRBJ2-1; maybe TRBD2 (7 bases). The germline V and J ends were trimmed by 0 bases and 10 bases, with 13 bases remaining between them. Germline V gives CDR1 LGHNA, CDR2 YSLEER. There are 14 residues in the CDR3. The CDR3 loop reads CASSQDEGRGEQFF. CDR3 in DNA: TGCGCCAGCAGCCAAGATGAGGGGAGGGGGGAGCAGTTCTTC.

This rearrangement joins TRBV28 to TRBJ1-2; D call uncertain. The V gene's germline CDR1 is MDHEN and CDR2 SYDVKM. V gave up 7 bases and J gave up 6 bases, with 18 bases separating them. The CDR3 loop spans 14 amino acids. The CDR3 sequence is CASTLREETDGYTF. For the CDR3, the DNA is TGTGCCAGCACCCTAAGGGAGGAGACGGATGGCTACACCTTC.

This rearrangement joins TRBV15 to TRBJ2-5; D is uncertain. V lost 0 bases and J lost 5, with 16 bases in between. Germline lookup yields CDR1 LNHNV and CDR2 YYDKDF (reference sequence). The CDR3 is made up of 16 amino acids. DNA for the CDR3: TGTGCCACCAGCAGAGATGAGGCATCTAAGAGGGAGACCCAGTACTTC. This sequence encodes CATSRDEASKRETQYF.

The chain joins TRBV6-5 to TRBJ1-2; tentative D call: TRBD1 (6 bases). CDR1 is MNHEY, CDR2 SVGAGI, per germline. The CDR3 covers 13 residues. The V end lost 7 bases, the J end lost 2 bases, and 11 bases lay between the germline ends. The CDR3 region has the DNA TGTGCCAGCAAGACAGGATGGAACTATGGCTACACCTTC. This gives the protein CASKTGWNYGYTF.

V is TRBV11-2 and J is TRBJ1-1; D is possibly TRBD1 (5 bases). V was shortened by 6 bases and J by 4 bases, with 9 bases between the two germline ends. CDR1 SGHAT and CDR2 FQNNGV come from the germline V gene. CDR3 length: 12 residues. CDR3 amino acids: CASSHGGTEAFF. In nucleotides, the CDR3 is TGTGCCAGCAGTCACGGGGGCACTGAAGCTTTCTTT. Complete variable domain (other parts from reference TRBV11-2 and TRBJ1-1): EAGVAQSPRYKIIEKRQSVAFWCNPISGHATLYWYQQILGQGPKLLIQFQNNGVVDDSQLPKDRFSAERLKGVDSTLKIQPAKLEDSAVYLCASSHGGTEAFFGQGTRLTVV.

CDR3 in DNA: TGTGCCAGCAGCCCGCTTGGACGGGGGGCCTTTGTAATCACCTTC. Protein product: CASSPLGRGAFVITF. This chain uses TRBV27 with TRBJ1-2; tentatively, D is TRBD1 (6 bases). V lost 6 bases, J lost 13 bases, and 27 bases lay in between. CDR3 size: 15 residues. Germline V gene data show CDR1 as MNHEY and CDR2 as SMNVEV (reference sequence).

This chain joins TRBV29-1 and TRBJ2-5; no definite D call. The germline CDR1 and CDR2 sequences are SQVTM and ANQGSEA. The CDR3 spans 12 residues. V gave up 5 bases and J gave up 3 bases, with 10 bases separating them. CDR3 sequence: CSVTPDKETQYF. CDR3 bases: TGCAGCGTTACGCCCGACAAAGAGACCCAGTACTTC. The full variable domain, completed using reference TRBV29-1 and TRBJ2-5, is SAVISQKPSRDICQRGTSLTIQCQVDSQVTMMFWYRQQPGQSLTLIATANQGSEATYESGFVIDKFPISRPNLTFSTLTVSNMSPEDSSIYLCSVTPDKETQYFGPGTRLLVL.

This sequence joins TRBV24-1 and TRBJ2-3; perhaps TRBD2 as D (5 bases). CDR1 KGHDR and CDR2 SFDVKD come from the germline V gene. CDR3 length: 14 residues. Trimming took 1 base from V and 5 from J, leaving 9 bases between them. The chain's CDR3 is CATSDFQAGDTQYF. In DNA form, the CDR3 reads TGTGCCACCAGTGATTTTCAGGCGGGAGATACGCAGTATTTT.

A single count supports this clone. CDR3 sequence (DNA): TGTGCCAGTAGTATAGGAGCCGGGACTAGCGGTTACAATGAGCAGTTCTTC. Amino acids: CASSIGAGTSGYNEQFF. This rearrangement joins TRBV19 to TRBJ2-1; 11 positions match TRBD2. This CDR3 contains 17 residues. V was pared by 1 base and J by 4 bases, with 6 bases of the junction left unmatched. Per germline, CDR1 LNHDA and CDR2 SQIVND (reference sequence).

The rearrangement links TRBV27 to TRBJ2-7; 10 nucleotides align to TRBD2. This CDR3 has 16 amino acids. V was clipped by 0 bases and J by 3 bases; unmatched bases: 5. The germline V gene has CDR1 MNHEY and CDR2 SMNVEV (reference sequence). The CDR3 nucleotides read TGTGCCAGCAGTTTATCTGGGGCTAGCGGGAGCTACGAGCAGTACTTC. Amino acids: CASSLSGASGSYEQYF.

This clone appeared once. CDR3 nucleotide sequence: TGTGCCAGCAGTCATACAGGGGGCTCTGGAAACACCATATATTTT. It codes for CASSHTGGSGNTIYF. The J gene is TRBJ1-3, the V gene TRBV11-2, with 8 bases fitting TRBD1. The CDR3 spans 15 residues. Unmatched junction bases numbered 4, after V lost 6 bases and J lost 0 bases. The germline V gene encodes CDR1 SGHAT and CDR2 FQNNGV.

The rearrangement joins TRBV15 to TRBJ2-5; the match to TRBD2 covers 10 bases. Trimming at V came to 5 bases and at J to 7 bases, leaving 10 bases not matched to a gene. CDR3 length: 15 residues. Looked up from germline, CDR1 is LNHNV and CDR2 is YYDKDF (reference sequence). The CDR3 nucleotides read TGTGCCACCAGCCCGGGACTAGCGACGTTAGGGACCCAGTACTTC. Encoded protein: CATSPGLATLGTQYF.

The chain carries TRBV25-1 and TRBJ1-2; weak D call: TRBD1 (6 bases). Germline values: CDR1 MGHDK, CDR2 SYGVNS. The CDR3 has 12 amino acids. Trimming pared 8 bases from V and 3 bases from J, leaving 10 bases between. In nucleotides, the CDR3 is TGTGCCAGCCTCGACAGGTACTATGGCTACACCTTC. It is translated as CASLDRYYGYTF.

In this sample, this clone turned up a few times. The chain uses TRBV9 and TRBJ2-1; possible D gene TRBD2, 5 bases. Trimming pared 0 bases from V and 2 bases from J, leaving 12 bases between. The CDR3 consists of 16 residues. Per germline, CDR1 SGDLS and CDR2 YYNGEE. The CDR3 here is CASSVAGGATYNEQFF. In DNA, the CDR3 is TGTGCCAGCAGCGTAGCTGGAGGAGCAACCTACAATGAGCAGTTCTTC.

The V gene is TRBV27, the J gene TRBJ2-3; TRBD2 matches at 7 bases. This CDR3 has 11 amino acids. CDR1 is MNHEY, CDR2 SMNVEV, per germline (reference sequence). V was pared by 8 bases and J by 8 bases, with 4 bases of the junction left unmatched. In nucleotides, the CDR3 is TGTGCCAGCGCGGGGGTTGGTACGCAGTATTTT. Its translation: CASAGVGTQYF.

The CDR3, as DNA: TGTGCCAGCCTGCAGACAGACACTGAAGCTTTCTTT. Translated, it gives CASLQTDTEAFF. V gene TRBV28 combines with J gene TRBJ1-1, with a possible D match to TRBD1 (5 bases). This CDR3 spans 12 amino acids. Trimming removed 8 bases from V and 3 bases from J, with 10 bases in between. From germline, CDR1 is MDHEN and CDR2 SYDVKM.